These 30 T cell receptor beta chains came from one sample sequenced in a study of read filtering for tumor transcriptome and immune sequencing. The library was built from around 0.4 ug RNA with molecular barcoded adaptors for alpha/delta and beta/gamma chains. TCRdb re-analysed the reads in MiXCR, keeping a single row per CDR3 protein. The table includes tens of thousands of distinct CDR3 sequences, about 15% detected once. The source material was a population of CD138-negative cells sorted from bone marrow. The source is a donor at least 40 years old with multiple myeloma.

This clonotype has ten or more counts. The chain is built from TRBV3-1 and TRBJ1-6, with D perhaps TRBD1 (5 bases). This CDR3 has 15 residues. V lost 1 base and J 8 bases, leaving 12 bases between the germline ends. Germline V gene sequence: CDR1 LGHDT, CDR2 YNNKEL (reference sequence). The CDR3 sequence: CASSQVGGRDSPLHF. The DNA for the CDR3 is TGTGCCAGCAGCCAAGTGGGGGGACGGGATTCACCCCTCCACTTT.

At least ten counts were recorded for this clonotype. The chain links TRBV6-6 to TRBJ2-5, with 12 bases identical to TRBD2. V was pared by 6 bases and J by 3 bases, with 5 bases of the junction left unmatched. The CDR3 has 15 residues. Germline V CDR1 and CDR2: MNHNY, SVGAGI (reference sequence). CDR3 nucleotide sequence: TGTGCCAGCAGAGCCCGACTAGCGGGAGAAGAGACCCAGTACTTC. It codes for CASRARLAGEETQYF.

This clonotype showed up many times. The CDR3: CASSEGAGVGNQPQHF. The CDR3 DNA reads TGTGCCAGCAGTGAAGGGGCAGGGGTGGGCAATCAGCCCCAGCATTTT. The chain recombines TRBV6-1 with TRBJ1-5; tentatively, D is TRBD1 (6 bases). V was trimmed by 1 base and J by 2 bases, leaving 12 bases between them. The germline gives CDR1 MNHNS, CDR2 SASEGT. CDR3 length equals 16 residues.

This clonotype was observed many times. The V call is TRBV7-3, the J call TRBJ1-6; no definite D call. V lost 8 bases and J lost 7, with 12 bases in between. The CDR3 extends over 13 amino acids. Per germline, CDR1 SGHTA and CDR2 FQGTGA. The CDR3 nucleotides read TGTGCCAGCGCGATGTATGGGAATTCACCCCTCCACTTT. It specifies CASAMYGNSPLHF.

This clonotype was counted at least ten times. V gene TRBV5-1 combines with J gene TRBJ1-1; TRBD1 aligns across 12 bases. Germline CDR1 and CDR2: SGHRS and YFSETQ. With 7 bases clipped from V and 1 base from J, the junction kept 8 bases outside the gene matches. The CDR3 length is 16 residues. Here the CDR3 reads CASRQRGQGANTEAFF. CDR3 in DNA: TGCGCCAGCCGGCAGAGGGGACAGGGGGCGAACACTGAAGCTTTCTTT.

The table lists this clonotype with many counts. This chain links TRBV14 with TRBJ2-5; D gene unclear. V gave up 1 base and J gave up 2 bases, with 11 bases separating them. CDR1 and CDR2 (germline): SGHDN, FVKESK. The CDR3 consists of 15 residues. The CDR3 DNA reads TGTGCCAGCAGCCAAGCTTCAGGTCTTCAAGAGACCCAGTACTTC. It translates to CASSQASGLQETQYF.

This clonotype was seen ten or more times. The J gene is TRBJ2-1, the V gene TRBV11-2, with D uncertain. The length of the CDR3 is 13 residues. Germline V gene sequence: CDR1 SGHAT, CDR2 FQNNGV. The V and J ends lost 0 bases and 5 bases respectively, with 5 bases between them. The CDR3 DNA sequence: TGTGCCAGCAGCTTAGATCCGAACAATGAGCAGTTCTTC. Translated: CASSLDPNNEQFF. The full variable domain, its missing parts supplied by reference TRBV11-2 and TRBJ2-1, is EAGVAQSPRYKIIEKRQSVAFWCNPISGHATLYWYQQILGQGPKLLIQFQNNGVVDDSQLPKDRFSAERLKGVDSTLKIQPAKLEDSAVYLCASSLDPNNEQFFGPGTRLTVL.

The chain carries TRBV20-1 and TRBJ1-5; TRBD1 is a possible D gene (5 bases). This CDR3 is built from 14 residues. Per germline, CDR1 DFQATT and CDR2 SNEGSKA (reference sequence). Trimming pared 0 bases from V and 6 bases from J, leaving 12 bases between. CDR3 sequence reads: CSARDLRGVQPQHF. CDR3 DNA: TGCAGTGCTAGAGATTTAAGGGGAGTTCAGCCCCAGCATTTT.

This clonotype has ten or more counts. V gene TRBV21-1 combines with J gene TRBJ2-7. TRBV21-1 is a documented pseudogene. CDR3 length equals 18 residues. The CDR3 sequence is CASSKRLWDRQRSYEQYF. The CDR3, as DNA: TGTGCCAGCAGCAAAAGGCTTTGGGACCGTCAGCGTTCCTACGAGCAGTACTTC.

This clonotype came up many times. V and J are TRBV7-9 and TRBJ2-5; D gene uncertain. Trimming took off 4 bases at V and 3 bases at J, with 9 bases between the two ends. CDR3 size: 13 residues. Germline assignment: CDR1 SEHNR and CDR2 FQNEAQ (reference sequence). CDR3 protein: CASSWGAKETQYF. CDR3 nucleotides: TGTGCCAGCAGCTGGGGTGCGAAAGAGACCCAGTACTTC.

This clonotype was observed at least ten times. V and J are TRBV11-2 and TRBJ2-2, with no clear D. This CDR3 spans 15 amino acids. Germline values: CDR1 SGHAT, CDR2 FQNNGV. The V end was cut by 5 bases, the J end by 4 bases, with 14 bases between. For the CDR3, the DNA is TGTGCCAGCAGCCTCTCCGACGTGGGCACCGGGGAGCTGTTTTTT. Translating gives CASSLSDVGTGELFF.

J is TRBJ2-7 and V is TRBV20-1; 9 nucleotides agree with TRBD1. The J segment lost 4 bases and the V segment lost 3 bases, leaving 7 bases of the junction unmatched. This CDR3 contains 14 residues. CDR1 DFQATT and CDR2 SNEGSKA come from the germline V gene (reference sequence). The CDR3 nucleotides read TGCAGTGCTAGTTGGACAGGGGAACCGTACGAGCAGTACTTC. This gives the protein CSASWTGEPYEQYF.

The sample holds many counts of this clonotype. The V call is TRBV5-6, the J call TRBJ2-1; D possibly uses TRBD1 or TRBD2 (5 bases each). The CDR3 is made up of 15 amino acids. Deletions cut 5 bases from V and 0 bases from J, with 12 bases between. The germline V gene has CDR1 SGHDT and CDR2 YYEEEE. CDR3 in DNA: TGTGCCAGCAGTTCGGGACCGAACTCCTACAATGAGCAGTTCTTC. The encoded protein is CASSSGPNSYNEQFF.

Ten or more counts support this clonotype. A much larger clone lies a single base off, so this may be a read error. The CDR3 loop reads CASSPASYNGQFF. The DNA of the CDR3 is TGTGCCAGCAGCCCCGCCTCCTACAATGGGCAGTTCTTC. The rearrangement joins TRBV11-2 to TRBJ2-1; D is unresolved. The CDR3 is 13 amino acids. The V gene's germline CDR1 is SGHAT and CDR2 FQNNGV.

This clonotype came up many times. The chain uses TRBV11-2 and TRBJ2-3; TRBD2 might be the D (5 bases). Germline assignment: CDR1 SGHAT and CDR2 FQNNGV. The CDR3 covers 15 residues. Deletions cut 5 bases from V and 1 base from J, with 13 bases between. The CDR3 loop reads CASSPAGGGTDTQYF. For the CDR3, the DNA is TGTGCCAGCAGCCCTGCGGGTGGTGGCACAGATACGCAGTATTTT.

This clonotype turned up a few times. V usage is TRBV10-3 and J usage is TRBJ2-3; D tentatively fits TRBD1 or TRBD2 (5 bases each). This CDR3 comprises 19 residues. CDR1 and CDR2 (germline): ENHRY, SYGVKD. Trimming took 4 bases from V and 3 from J, leaving 26 bases between them. The CDR3 coding sequence is TGTGCCATCAGTGGACCCAGAGGGACCGGAAAAGAGGCGACAGATACGCAGTATTTT. Its translation: CAISGPRGTGKEATDTQYF.

The sample holds many counts of this clonotype. CDR3 in DNA: TGTGCCAGCAGCCCATTCGGGGGCGTAGGAGAGACCCAGTACTTC. Amino acid sequence: CASSPFGGVGETQYF. The chain employs TRBV3-1 and TRBJ2-5; D may correspond to TRBD1 or TRBD2 (6 bases each). Germline CDR1 is LGHDT and CDR2 is YNNKEL (reference sequence). Trimming shortened V by 4 bases and J by 4 bases, and 16 bases separated the two germline ends. The length of the CDR3 is 15 residues.

Concerning this clonotype: This likely came from a read error, as a far larger clone is one base away. The CDR3 nucleotides read TGTGCCAGCAGCCAAGGAGATTACGATGAGCAGTTCTTC. Translating it yields CASSQGDYDEQFF. V is TRBV7-6 and J is TRBJ2-1; D remains unclear. Germline V gene lookup returns CDR1 SGHVS and CDR2 FNYEAQ. CDR3 length: 13 residues. Trimming stripped 5 bases from V and 8 bases from J, with 13 bases between.

This clonotype was seen at least ten times. This chain connects TRBV12-3 or TRBV12-4 to TRBJ2-5, with D perhaps matching TRBD2 (5 bases). Trimming shortened V by 6 bases and J by 5 bases, and 16 bases separated the two germline ends. The CDR3 length is 14 residues. The CDR3 protein is CASSPGAGWETQYF. CDR3 sequence (DNA): TGTGCCAGCAGCCCTGGTGCGGGTTGGGAGACCCAGTACTTC.

Turning to this clonotype: Compared with germline, one end of the junction differs, possibly owing to a read error. The chain is built from TRBV6-5 and TRBJ2-3; D is perhaps TRBD2 (5 bases). The CDR3 totals 14 residues. The germline CDR1 and CDR2 sequences are MNHEY and SVGAGI. The DNA of the CDR3 is TGTGCCAGCTGTTACGGCGGGCCCACAGATACGCAGTACTTT. Translation: CASCYGGPTDTQYF.

This clonotype was counted once. J is TRBJ1-5 and V is TRBV7-8; a possible D gene is TRBD1 (5 bases). V gave up 5 bases and J gave up 6 bases, with 14 bases separating them. This CDR3 is built from 14 residues. Germline-derived CDR1 and CDR2 are SGHVS and FQNEAQ. In nucleotides, the CDR3 is TGTGCCAGCAGCGCGGGGGGGGACCCTCAGCCCCAGCATTTT. It yields the protein CASSAGGDPQPQHF.

This clonotype was detected ten times or more. The chain's CDR3 is CASSPPGVLADTQYF. Written as DNA, the CDR3 is TGTGCCAGCTCACCACCGGGGGTTCTGGCAGATACGCAGTATTTT. V gene TRBV18 combines with J gene TRBJ2-3; D is tentatively TRBD1 or TRBD2 (5 bases each). Between the trimmed V and J ends, which lost 0 bases and 4 bases, there was a span of 11 bases. In germline, CDR1 is KGHSH, CDR2 LQKENI. This CDR3 has 15 amino acids.

The chain links TRBV27 to TRBJ1-6; TRBD1 matches at 7 bases. This CDR3 is 16 amino acids long. CDR1 is MNHEY and CDR2 is SMNVEV in the germline V gene (reference sequence). With V trimmed by 5 bases and J by 9 bases, 13 bases remained unmatched. The DNA for the CDR3 is TGTGCCAGCAGTCCATACCTGACAGGGAAGGGTTCACCCCTCCACTTT. Amino acids: CASSPYLTGKGSPLHF.

In this sample, this clonotype turned up many times. The CDR3 here is CASSEYTGVETQYF. The CDR3 region has the DNA TGTGCCAGCAGTGAATACACAGGGGTTGAGACCCAGTACTTC. The J gene is TRBJ2-5, the V gene TRBV25-1, with 7 bases lining up with TRBD1. CDR3 length: 14 amino acids. J gave up 5 bases and V 0 bases, and 3 bases lay outside the gene matches. Germline V lookup: CDR1 MGHDK, CDR2 SYGVNS.

The table lists this clonotype with many counts. The rearrangement joins TRBV15 to TRBJ2-1, with no clear D. This CDR3 comprises 13 residues. Germline V gives CDR1 LNHNV, CDR2 YYDKDF (reference sequence). V was clipped by 3 bases and J by 2 bases, with 5 bases between them. CDR3 sequence (DNA): TGTGCCACCAGCAGTGAAGCCTACAATGAGCAGTTCTTC. Encoded protein: CATSSEAYNEQFF.

At least ten counts were recorded for this clonotype. This sequence joins TRBV20-1 and TRBJ1-1; D not certain. Germline assignment: CDR1 DFQATT and CDR2 SNEGSKA (reference sequence). V lost 2 bases and J lost 0, with 4 bases in between. The CDR3 contains 12 residues. CDR3 in DNA: TGCAGTGCTAGAATACTGAACACTGAAGCTTTCTTT. Encoded protein: CSARILNTEAFF.

The CDR3 here is CASSLAAEQYF. DNA for the CDR3: TGCGCCAGCAGCTTGGCCGCCGAGCAGTACTTC. This chain links TRBV5-1 with TRBJ2-7; D unresolved. Germline CDR1 SGHRS, CDR2 YFSETQ. Trimming cost V 0 bases and J 6 bases, with 4 bases left between them. The CDR3 sequence is 11 residues long.

This clonotype was found many times. The rearrangement joins TRBV7-2 to TRBJ2-2; 7 nucleotides line up with TRBD2. This CDR3 has 14 residues. With 2 bases clipped from V and 7 bases from J, the junction kept 4 bases outside the gene matches. The germline V gene has CDR1 SGHTA and CDR2 FQGNSA. The CDR3 loop is CASSLMAGVGELFF. CDR3 in DNA: TGTGCCAGCAGCTTAATGGCGGGGGTCGGGGAGCTGTTTTTT.

This clonotype was detected only a few times. This chain uses TRBV12-3 or TRBV12-4 with TRBJ1-5; D is uncertain. The CDR3 is 13 residues long. V shed 6 bases and J shed 9 bases, with 15 bases lying between them. The CDR3 coding sequence is TGTGCCAGCAGCCCCCAAGGCGGTGGGCCCCAGCATTTT. Residues: CASSPQGGGPQHF.

By sample share, this clonotype is large. The chain joins TRBV7-7 to TRBJ2-1; 9 bases are shared with TRBD1. Germline V CDR1 and CDR2: SSHAT, FNYEAQ (reference sequence). CDR3 length: 15 amino acids. After removal of 4 bases from V and 7 bases from J, the junction contained 8 bases not matched to a gene. CDR3 sequence reads: CASSSPGQGLNEQFF. CDR3 nucleotide sequence: TGTGCCAGCAGCTCGCCGGGACAGGGTCTGAATGAGCAGTTCTTC.